The 28 T cell receptor beta chains listed next were all sequenced from one sample in a study of T cells in localized non-small cell lung cancer. Clones were read by immunoSEQ multiplex PCR, and TCRdb kept only the in-frame ones, dropping some. In the table there are about 78,000 clones, about four fifths of which are singletons. The material was peripheral blood, obtained before any cancer treatment. The receptors here all came from a man between 40 and 75 years old with stage I lung adenocarcinoma.

This chain connects TRBV28 to TRBJ1-6; possibly TRBD1 for D (6 bases). Trimming removed 3 bases from V and 6 bases from J, with 18 bases in between. CDR1 is MDHEN, CDR2 SYDVKM, per germline. The CDR3 totals 17 residues. In DNA form, the CDR3 reads TGTGCCAGCAGTTTGTGGGCAGGGGCGGCATTTAATTCACCCCTCCACTTT. Protein: CASSLWAGAAFNSPLHF.

The chain has TRBV19 and TRBJ1-1; D unclear. The V gene's germline CDR1 is LNHDA and CDR2 SQIVND (reference sequence). CDR3 length: 14 amino acids. The ends were cut back, 6 bases at V and 2 bases at J, with 13 bases in the middle. The CDR3, as DNA: TGTGCCAGTAGCCGAATGTGGGGTAACACTGAAGCTTTCTTT. Translated: CASSRMWGNTEAFF.

CDR3 residues: CASSDNGQGHTGELFF. The CDR3 nucleotides read TGTGCCAGCAGTGATAATGGGCAGGGGCACACCGGGGAGCTGTTTTTT. V usage is TRBV6-4 and J usage is TRBJ2-2, with D perhaps TRBD1 (6 bases). The ends were cut back, 3 bases at V and 3 bases at J, with 14 bases in the middle. Looked up from germline, CDR1 is MRHNA and CDR2 is SNTAGT. This CDR3 is built from 16 residues.

The chain uses TRBV6-5 and TRBJ2-1; D call uncertain. CDR1 and CDR2 from the germline V gene are MNHEY and SVGAGI. V lost 11 bases, J lost 5 bases, and 13 bases lay in between. This CDR3 is 12 amino acids long. CDR3: CAVRSRDNEQFF. The CDR3 bases are TGTGCCGTCAGGTCCCGCGACAATGAGCAGTTCTTC.

The chain has TRBV7-2 and TRBJ2-7; D is perhaps TRBD1 (6 bases). V dropped 5 bases and J dropped 5 bases, with 13 bases sitting between them. The CDR3 length is 13 residues. The germline V gene has CDR1 SGHTA and CDR2 FQGNSA. CDR3 sequence reads: CASSLGGGDEQYF. The DNA of the CDR3 is TGTGCCAGCAGCCTAGGGGGTGGCGACGAGCAGTACTTC.

The rearrangement links TRBV18 to TRBJ2-7, with 9 bases that match TRBD2. CDR3 size: 15 residues. The germline V gene encodes CDR1 KGHSH and CDR2 LQKENI. V shed 0 bases, J shed 2 bases, and the junction held 2 bases outside the gene matches. The CDR3 loop reads CASSPPTSGPYEQYF. DNA of the CDR3: TGTGCCAGCTCACCACCGACTAGCGGCCCCTACGAGCAGTACTTC.

The genes are TRBV7-3 and TRBJ1-5; 7 nucleotides agree with TRBD1. Germline loops: CDR1 SGHTA, CDR2 FQGTGA. V shed 5 bases and J 6 bases; nucleotides not matched to a gene: 16. CDR3 length: 17 residues. Here the CDR3 DNA reads TGTGCCAGCAGCACCTCCCCCGGGACAGAGACAATTCAGCCCCAGCATTTT. It translates to CASSTSPGTETIQPQHF. Supplemented by reference TRBV7-3 and TRBJ1-5, the full variable domain reads GAGVSQTPSNKVTEKGKYVELRCDPISGHTALYWYRQSLGQGPEFLIYFQGTGAADDSGLPNDRFFAVRPEGSVSTLKIQRTERGDSAVYLCASSTSPGTETIQPQHFGDGTRLSIL.

This clone came up once. The V gene is TRBV7-2, the J gene TRBJ2-2; TRBD2 matches at 7 bases. Trimming at V came to 5 bases and at J to 5 bases, leaving 8 bases not matched to a gene. This CDR3 comprises 15 residues. Germline CDR1 is SGHTA and CDR2 is FQGNSA. CDR3: CASSRASRETGELFF. The CDR3 nucleotides read TGTGCCAGCAGCCGGGCTTCGCGGGAGACCGGGGAGCTGTTTTTT.

In its sample, this clone was seen a few times. The chain combines TRBV4-1 with TRBJ1-1; TRBD1 might be the D (6 bases). The V end lost 3 bases, the J end lost 1 base, and 12 bases lay between the germline ends. The germline V gene encodes CDR1 MGHRA and CDR2 YSYEKL. The CDR3 length is 15 residues. The CDR3 region is CASSHRGQTNTEAFF. The CDR3 DNA follows: TGCGCCAGCAGCCATCGTGGACAGACGAACACTGAAGCTTTCTTT.

This clone was observed once. The gene calls are TRBV19 and TRBJ1-6; D remains unclear. The CDR3 sequence is 15 residues long. Per the germline V gene, CDR1 is LNHDA and CDR2 is SQIVND (reference sequence). V dropped 3 bases and J dropped 2 bases, with 8 bases sitting between them. The CDR3 here is CASSIAAAYNSPLHF. CDR3 sequence (DNA): TGTGCCAGTAGTATCGCGGCAGCCTATAATTCACCCCTCCACTTT. The complete variable domain, with remaining parts taken from reference TRBV19 and TRBJ1-6, reads DGGITQSPKYLFRKEGQNVTLSCEQNLNHDAMYWYRQDPGQGLRLIYYSQIVNDFQKGDIAEGYSVSREKKESFPLTVTSAQKNPTAFYLCASSIAAAYNSPLHFGNGTRLTVT.

The chain is built from TRBV18 and TRBJ2-1; 9 nucleotides match TRBD1. Germline V gives CDR1 KGHSH, CDR2 LQKENI. J gave up 3 bases and V 3 bases, and 3 bases lay outside the gene matches. The CDR3 loop spans 15 amino acids. The CDR3 is CASSPRQGDYNEQFF. CDR3 nucleotides: TGTGCCAGCTCACCGAGACAGGGGGACTACAATGAGCAGTTCTTC.

V is TRBV15 and J is TRBJ1-1; a weak D match, TRBD1 (6 bases). Germline V gene data show CDR1 as LNHNV and CDR2 as YYDKDF (reference sequence). This CDR3 spans 15 amino acids. Trimming removed 1 base at V and 6 bases at J, with 15 bases between. CDR3: CATSRGGGRRPEAFF. The CDR3 bases are TGTGCCACCAGCAGAGGGGGGGGGCGTCGGCCTGAAGCTTTCTTT.

The chain recombines TRBV7-9 with TRBJ1-5, with D unclear. Germline CDR1 and CDR2: SEHNR and FQNEAQ (reference sequence). V lost 1 base, J lost 6 bases, and 1 base lay in between. The CDR3 contains 11 residues. As DNA, the CDR3 is TGTGCCAGCAGCTTAGTTCAGCCCCAGCATTTT. Translation gives CASSLVQPQHF.

The rearrangement links TRBV7-2 to TRBJ1-2, with D maybe TRBD1 (6 bases). The V end was cut by 5 bases, the J end by 2 bases, with 12 bases between. This CDR3 contains 14 residues. Looked up from germline, CDR1 is SGHTA and CDR2 is FQGNSA. The CDR3 loop is CASSRRGQNYGYTF. CDR3 coding DNA: TGTGCCAGCAGCCGACGGGGGCAGAACTATGGCTACACCTTC.

The genes are TRBV28 and TRBJ2-5, with TRBD1 matching over 7 bases. CDR1 and CDR2 (germline): MDHEN, SYDVKM. The CDR3 extends over 14 amino acids. V trimming: 6 bases; J trimming: 3 bases; junction bases outside the gene matches: 7. The CDR3, as DNA: TGTGCCAGCAGCCAACTACAGGGGAAAGAGACCCAGTACTTC. Translation: CASSQLQGKETQYF.

In DNA form, the CDR3 reads TGCGCCAGCAGCTTGGGTCTAGCGAGCGTCCAAGAGACCCAGTACTTC. Protein: CASSLGLASVQETQYF. The V call is TRBV5-1, the J call TRBJ2-5, with D tentatively TRBD2 (6 bases). The CDR3 loop spans 16 amino acids. V lost 0 bases and J lost 1, with 13 bases in between. From germline, CDR1 is SGHRS and CDR2 YFSETQ.

This chain uses TRBV5-1 with TRBJ1-2; no clear D. Trimming cost V 2 bases and J 6 bases, with 11 bases left between them. Germline V gene data show CDR1 as SGHRS and CDR2 as YFSETQ. This CDR3 is built from 13 residues. CDR3 loop: CASSFGSSDGYTF. The CDR3 nucleotides read TGCGCCAGCAGCTTTGGCAGCTCGGATGGCTACACCTTC.

The rearrangement joins TRBV9 to TRBJ2-1, with a possible D match to TRBD1 (5 bases). There are 14 residues in the CDR3. Germline V gene data show CDR1 as SGDLS and CDR2 as YYNGEE. V lost 3 bases to trimming and J lost 0 bases, with 7 bases between them. The CDR3 DNA reads TGTGCCAGCAGCGATAGGGGCTCCTACAATGAGCAGTTCTTC. This codes for CASSDRGSYNEQFF.

CDR3: CASRVPGQGTYEQYF. CDR3 in DNA: TGTGCCAGCAGGGTTCCGGGACAGGGGACCTACGAGCAGTACTTC. The genes are TRBV6-1 and TRBJ2-7; 10 bases are shared with TRBD1. The CDR3 is 15 amino acids. Unmatched junction bases numbered 7, after V lost 6 bases and J lost 2 bases. CDR1 is MNHNS and CDR2 is SASEGT in the germline V gene.

DNA of the CDR3: TGTGCCAGCAGTTTAGTGGGCCTAGCGGGAGCTGGGGCCAACGTCCTGACTTTC. Translation: CASSLVGLAGAGANVLTF. The chain combines TRBV27 with TRBJ2-6; 10 nucleotides line up with TRBD2. Trimming took 2 bases from V and 2 from J; bases not matched to a gene: 6. Germline V gene data show CDR1 as MNHEY and CDR2 as SMNVEV (reference sequence). CDR3 length: 18 amino acids.

V is TRBV28 and J is TRBJ2-3; either TRBD1 or TRBD2 may fit D (5 bases each). Trimming took 3 bases from V and 2 from J, leaving 12 bases between them. Germline-derived CDR1 and CDR2 are MDHEN and SYDVKM. The CDR3 spans 15 residues. In DNA form, the CDR3 reads TGTGCCAGCAGTTTCCCAGCCGGGGCCACAGATACGCAGTATTTT. Translated, it gives CASSFPAGATDTQYF.

The V and J genes are TRBV6-1 and TRBJ1-5; TRBD1 agrees at 7 bases. This CDR3 region has 16 residues. In germline, CDR1 is MNHNS, CDR2 SASEGT. V gave up 0 bases and J gave up 0 bases; unmatched junction bases: 2. The CDR3 DNA reads as TGTGCCAGCAGTGAAGCTTACAGGGGTAGCAATCAGCCCCAGCATTTT. Its protein product is CASSEAYRGSNQPQHF.

Notes on this clone: At one end the junction does not follow the germline gene, possibly because of a read error. The chain uses TRBV2 and TRBJ1-4; no reliable D call. CDR1 and CDR2 (germline): SNHLY, FYNNEI. This CDR3 is 11 amino acids long. The CDR3 protein is CASRQLAFVSF. The DNA of the CDR3 is TGTGCCAGCAGGCAACTTGCTTTCGTATCTTTT. Looking up the rest from reference TRBV2 and TRBJ1-4 gives the full variable domain: EPEVTQTPSHQVTQMGQEVILRCVPISNHLYFYWYRQILGQKVEFLVSFYNNEISEKSEIFDDQFSVERPDGSNFTLKIRSTKLEDSAMYFCASRQLAFVSFGSGTQLSVL.

The sample holds many counts of this clone. Other DNA sequences in this specimen translate into the identical CDR3. The gene calls are TRBV7-9 and TRBJ2-7; 10 bases line up with TRBD2. CDR3 length: 14 amino acids. CDR1 is SEHNR, CDR2 FQNEAQ, per germline (reference sequence). J lost 4 bases, V lost 5 bases, and 5 bases had no gene match. CDR3 DNA: TGTGCCAGCAGCCGCCGGACTAGCGGTTACGAGCAGTACTTC. This translates into CASSRRTSGYEQYF.

The rearrangement links TRBV5-1 to TRBJ2-1; D perhaps matches TRBD2 (6 bases). V was clipped by 0 bases and J by 9 bases, with 16 bases between them. Germline values: CDR1 SGHRS, CDR2 YFSETQ. The CDR3 runs 15 residues. The CDR3 protein is CASSLESSAGREQFF. The CDR3 DNA follows: TGCGCCAGCAGCTTGGAGTCTAGCGCGGGCCGTGAGCAGTTCTTC.

This chain connects TRBV30 to TRBJ2-2; TRBD2 matches 10 bases. Germline-derived CDR1 and CDR2 are GTSNPN and SVGIG (reference sequence). J was trimmed by 6 bases and V by 3 bases; bases with no gene match: 1. CDR3 length equals 13 residues. CDR3 coding DNA: TGTGCCTGGAGGAGCGGGGGGGCCGGGGAGCTGTTTTTT. Amino acid sequence: CAWRSGGAGELFF.

The chain carries TRBV7-9 and TRBJ1-1, with D possibly TRBD1 on 5 matching bases. Germline V gene sequence: CDR1 SEHNR, CDR2 FQNEAQ (reference sequence). The length of the CDR3 is 13 residues. The V gene lost 2 bases and the J gene lost 9 bases, with 13 bases spanning the gap. CDR3 loop: CASSLKEGTQAFF. The DNA of the CDR3 is TGTGCCAGCAGCTTAAAGGAGGGGACTCAAGCTTTCTTT.

This sequence joins TRBV28 and TRBJ1-2; unclear D gene. The germline V gene has CDR1 MDHEN and CDR2 SYDVKM. This CDR3 comprises 13 residues. The V and J ends lost 6 bases and 6 bases respectively, with 14 bases between them. The CDR3 reads CASRAQMSDGYTF. CDR3 coding DNA: TGTGCCAGCAGAGCTCAGATGTCTGATGGCTACACCTTC.